Reported below is one T cell receptor (beta chain). The data originate from a study of blood T cell repertoires in COVID-19. Study in general: Specimens from acute and convalescent COVID-19 originated in the United States, Italy and Spain. The analysed material was cDNA or gDNA that came from T cells, B-cell-depleted T cells, or PBMCs.

This CDR3 has 16 amino acids. Trimming removed 2 bases from V and 9 bases from J, with 20 bases in between. The germline V gene encodes CDR1 MNHEY and CDR2 SVGEGT. Original processing methods: For nucleated cells, counts were estimated from reference gene primer amplification. Measured with immunoSEQ multiplex PCR; TCRdb has only the in-frame clones, and not every one. That table supplies the V and J calls and clone size; D and trimming were determined from the DNA. The data hold roughly 100,000 clones, with roughly 87% observed a single time. This receptor was taken from a man in his fifties with acute or convalescent COVID-19. The rearrangement joins TRBV6-2 or TRBV6-3 to TRBJ2-1; TRBD2 is a possible D gene (6 bases). Specimen: peripheral blood. The CDR3 is CASSYGPRTGLSEQFF. The CDR3 DNA is TGTGCCAGCAGTTACGGGCCCAGGACGGGACTCAGTGAGCAGTTCTTC.